This TCR beta chain was captured by sequencing in a study of blood T cell repertoires in COVID-19. The table came from immunoSEQ multiplex PCR; TCRdb's copy has only in-frame clones and leaves some out. The table has more than 250,000 clones, 80% to 90% seen once. The CDR3 length is 13 residues. Germline CDR1 is SQVTM and CDR2 is ANQGSEA. With V trimmed by 4 bases and J by 7 bases, 5 bases remained unmatched. Participants came from roughly 24 US areas, aged roughly 18 to 89 years. The rearrangement uses TRBV29-1 and TRBJ2-7; TRBD1 agrees at 12 bases. This sequence was found in a woman aged 18-29 years who had recovered from COVID-19. Sequencing input: PBMCs or T cells enriched from blood (not recorded which). The DNA of the CDR3 is TGCAGCGTTGTAGGGACAGGGGGCGATGAGCAGTACTTC. Protein sequence: CSVVGTGGDEQYF.